Following are 17 T cell receptor beta chains from one sample sequenced in a study of post-analysis software for immune sequencing data. Study-level points and caveats: Patients showed TRBV5-6, TRBV5-1 and TRBV20-1 among five TRBV segments more frequent than in controls.

Unique molecular identifiers were carried by the TCR beta cDNA libraries. TCRdb reanalysed the PCR reads using MiXCR and keeps one entry per CDR3 protein. The table lists 150,000 to 200,000 distinct CDR3 sequences, approximately 28% of them singletons, with roughly 1.6% in the top ten. For these receptors, no antigen is known. Material: blood. Receptors were obtained from a girl aged 5 to 17 with multiple sclerosis.

This clonotype appeared many times. The rearrangement links TRBV12-3 or TRBV12-4 to TRBJ2-3; D tentatively fits TRBD1 or TRBD2 (5 bases each). Trimming pared 3 bases from V and 6 bases from J, leaving 13 bases between. The CDR3 totals 14 residues. CDR3 nucleotide sequence: TGTGCCAGCAGTTTCCCCCCCAGGGAGGATACGCAGTATTTT. Amino acid sequence: CASSFPPREDTQYF.

This clonotype was seen many times. Its ends do not fully match the called genes, so a read error is possible. The rearrangement uses TRBV7-7 and TRBJ2-7, with D unresolved. Germline V gene sequence: CDR1 SSHAT, CDR2 FNYEAQ (reference sequence). The CDR3 is made up of 14 amino acids. The CDR3 loop reads CASSFGSNNYEQYF. The CDR3, as DNA: TGTGCTAGCAGCTTCGGGTCGAATAACTACGAGCAGTACTTC.

The table lists this clonotype with many counts. The chain recombines TRBV4-1 with TRBJ2-7; perhaps TRBD1 as D (5 bases). Germline loops: CDR1 MGHRA, CDR2 YSYEKL. V was pared by 2 bases and J by 1 base, with 9 bases between. CDR3 length equals 14 residues. The CDR3 region has the DNA TGCGCCAGCAGCCAACCCGACAGTTCCTACGAGCAGTACTTC. As protein: CASSQPDSSYEQYF.

About this clonotype itself: Germline is not matched at one junction end, which may reflect a read error. The chain has TRBV18 and TRBJ1-2; no reliable D call. This CDR3 contains 17 residues. The germline V gene has CDR1 KGHSH and CDR2 LQKENI. DNA of the CDR3: TGTGCCGGCTCACCTCGGGTGTCGAGGGATGGAGGCAATGGCTACACCTTC. It specifies CAGSPRVSRDGGNGYTF.

The rearrangement uses TRBV7-8 and TRBJ1-4; a weak D match, TRBD1 (6 bases). The length of the CDR3 is 15 residues. Trimming removed 0 bases at V and 7 bases at J, with 12 bases between. Germline CDR1 is SGHVS and CDR2 is FQNEAQ. The CDR3 region has the DNA TGTGCCAGCAGCTTAGCGGTACAGGGTCTTGAAAAACTGTTTTTT. Protein sequence: CASSLAVQGLEKLFF.

The J gene is TRBJ2-2, the V gene TRBV5-1, with no clear D. There are 13 residues in the CDR3. Germline CDR1 reads SGHRS; CDR2 reads YFSETQ. V was clipped by 2 bases and J by 7 bases, with 9 bases between them. CDR3 bases: TGCGCCAGCAGCTTTGACCCGCTCGGGGAGCTGTTTTTT. The encoded protein is CASSFDPLGELFF. Supplemented by reference TRBV5-1 and TRBJ2-2, the full variable domain reads KAGVTQTPRYLIKTRGQQVTLSCSPISGHRSVSWYQQTPGQGLQFLFEYFSETQRNKGNFPGRFSGRQFSNSRSEMNVSTLELGDSALYLCASSFDPLGELFFGEGSRLTVL.

This clonotype was detected ten times or more. The chain carries TRBV7-8 and TRBJ2-7, with TRBD2 as a possible D gene (6 bases). The CDR3 is 14 residues long. In germline, CDR1 is SGHVS, CDR2 FQNEAQ. V gave up 5 bases and J gave up 2 bases, with 13 bases separating them. CDR3 coding DNA: TGTGCCAGCAGCCTAGGGCGGGGACCCTACGAGCAGTACTTC. Protein product: CASSLGRGPYEQYF.

This clonotype was detected many times. The rearrangement uses TRBV4-1 and TRBJ2-7, with 10 bases that match TRBD2. The V and J ends lost 0 bases and 3 bases, in that order; junction bases with no gene match: 5. Germline V gives CDR1 MGHRA, CDR2 YSYEKL. The CDR3 runs 16 residues. CDR3 loop: CASSQEAGGPFYEQYF. The DNA of the CDR3 is TGCGCCAGCAGCCAAGAAGCGGGAGGGCCTTTCTACGAGCAGTACTTC.

The J gene is TRBJ2-3, the V gene TRBV3-1, with 7 bases lining up with TRBD2. The CDR3 sequence is 16 residues long. Germline lookup yields CDR1 LGHDT and CDR2 YNNKEL (reference sequence). V lost 0 bases, J lost 2 bases, and 5 bases stayed unmatched. In DNA form, the CDR3 reads TGTGCCAGCAGCCAAGATACGGGAGGACACACAGATACGCAGTATTTT. It is translated as CASSQDTGGHTDTQYF.

Ten or more counts support this clonotype. The rearrangement uses TRBV4-1 and TRBJ2-5, with D hard to call. The CDR3 is made up of 13 amino acids. Germline V gene lookup returns CDR1 MGHRA and CDR2 YSYEKL. The V gene lost 4 bases and the J gene lost 1 base, with 7 bases spanning the gap. For the CDR3, the DNA is TGCGCCAGCAGCCTAGGGCCCCAAGAGACCCAGTACTTC. Amino acids: CASSLGPQETQYF.

This clonotype came up a few times. This could be a read error, since a much larger clone is one nucleotide away. The chain is built from TRBV29-1 and TRBJ2-4; TRBD2 agrees at 15 bases. The tail of the sequence fits TRBJ2-7 better, so the J call may be wrong. Germline V gene lookup returns CDR1 SQVTM and CDR2 ANQGSEA. This CDR3 comprises 13 residues. The CDR3 DNA is TGCAGCGTGGGACTAGCGGGAGGCGACGAGCAGTACTTC. Its protein is CSVGLAGGDEQYF.

This clonotype was detected many times. The V gene is TRBV10-3, the J gene TRBJ2-7, with 8 bases that match TRBD2. The CDR3 loop spans 15 amino acids. CDR1 ENHRY and CDR2 SYGVKD come from the germline V gene. The V segment lost 7 bases and the J segment 5 bases; nucleotides outside the gene matches: 13. CDR3 residues: CAIKAAGTSRHEQYF. The CDR3 DNA follows: TGTGCCATCAAGGCGGCCGGGACTAGTCGACACGAGCAGTACTTC.

This clonotype was detected many times. This chain connects TRBV4-1 to TRBJ1-6; D might be TRBD1 (5 bases). The CDR3 sequence is 18 residues long. V shed 4 bases and J shed 5 bases, with 21 bases lying between them. Germline lookup yields CDR1 MGHRA and CDR2 YSYEKL. The CDR3, as DNA: TGCGCCAGCAGCCTCGGTCCATCCGGGACGGTGAATAATTCACCCCTCCACTTT. It encodes CASSLGPSGTVNNSPLHF.

The rearrangement joins TRBV11-3 to TRBJ2-7; D is unresolved. The CDR3 totals 16 residues. Trimming removed 1 base at V and 5 bases at J, with 18 bases between. Germline values: CDR1 SGHNT, CDR2 YENEEA. The CDR3 is CASSLGSFVGKNEQYF. The CDR3 nucleotides read TGTGCCAGCAGCTTAGGTTCATTTGTTGGGAAAAACGAGCAGTACTTC. The complete variable domain, with remaining parts taken from reference TRBV11-3 and TRBJ2-7, reads EAGVVQSPRYKIIEKKQPVAFWCNPISGHNTLYWYLQNLGQGPELLIRYENEEAVDDSQLPKDRFSAERLKGVDSTLKIQPAELGDSAVYLCASSLGSFVGKNEQYFGPGTRLTVT.

The gene calls are TRBV5-1 and TRBJ1-4, with a tentative D call TRBD1 (6 bases). Looked up from germline, CDR1 is SGHRS and CDR2 is YFSETQ. The V gene lost 2 bases and the J gene lost 6 bases, with 14 bases spanning the gap. The CDR3 covers 15 residues. CDR3 DNA: TGCGCCAGCAGCTTAGTAGGGACAAGGGATGAAAAACTGTTTTTT. It specifies CASSLVGTRDEKLFF.

This clonotype was seen repeatedly, ten times or more. The V call is TRBV5-1, the J call TRBJ2-7, with TRBD1 matching over 8 bases. From germline, CDR1 is SGHRS and CDR2 YFSETQ. V lost 4 bases, J lost 5 bases, and 5 bases stayed unmatched. The CDR3 sequence is 13 residues long. The CDR3 nucleotides are TGCGCCAGCAGCGACGCGACAGGGGACGAGCAGTACTTC. This gives the protein CASSDATGDEQYF. Filled out from reference TRBV5-1 and TRBJ2-7, the complete variable domain reads KAGVTQTPRYLIKTRGQQVTLSCSPISGHRSVSWYQQTPGQGLQFLFEYFSETQRNKGNFPGRFSGRQFSNSRSEMNVSTLELGDSALYLCASSDATGDEQYFGPGTRLTVT.

This clonotype has more than one count but fewer than ten. The genes are TRBV10-3 and TRBJ2-3; no definite D call. The CDR3 contains 13 residues. Trimming left V 4 bases short and J 6 bases short, with 11 bases between. Germline V gives CDR1 ENHRY, CDR2 SYGVKD. CDR3 bases: TGTGCCATCAGTGCCTTCAGCTCGGATACGCAGTATTTT. It specifies CAISAFSSDTQYF.